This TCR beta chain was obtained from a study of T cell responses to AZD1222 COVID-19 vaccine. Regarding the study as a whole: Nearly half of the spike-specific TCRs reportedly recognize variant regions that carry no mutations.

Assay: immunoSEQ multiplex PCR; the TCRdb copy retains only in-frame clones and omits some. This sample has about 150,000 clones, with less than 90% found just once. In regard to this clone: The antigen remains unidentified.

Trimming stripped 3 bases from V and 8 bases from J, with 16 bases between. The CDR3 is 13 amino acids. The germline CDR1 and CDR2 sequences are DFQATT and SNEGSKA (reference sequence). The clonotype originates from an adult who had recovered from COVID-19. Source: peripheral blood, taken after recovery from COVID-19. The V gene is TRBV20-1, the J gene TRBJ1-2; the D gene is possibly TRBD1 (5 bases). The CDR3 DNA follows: TGCAGTGCTAGTCTCCAGGGAATTTCGGGCTACACCTTC. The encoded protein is CSASLQGISGYTF.